The 11 T cell receptor beta chains reported below all come from one sample, sequenced in a study of human CD8 memory T cell subsets. Preparation of the TCR beta libraries relied on UMI-labeled 5' RACE. TCRdb reprocessed the 5' RACE reads and keeps a single row for each CDR3 protein, giving no DNA. This table holds about 7,400 distinct CDR3 sequences. The sample was CD8+ T cells from PBMCs. These receptors all come from a human donor in good health.

The chain joins TRBV7-6 to TRBJ2-3; TCRdb returns TRBD1, unconfirmable since there is no DNA. Germline CDR1 is SGHVS and CDR2 is FNYEAQ. The CDR3 consists of 14 residues. Here the CDR3 reads CASSYMTGGDTQYF.

The chain recombines TRBV3-1 with TRBJ2-7; TCRdb designates TRBD2, a call that cannot be tested without DNA. Looked up from germline, CDR1 is LGHDT and CDR2 is YNNKEL (reference sequence). This CDR3 spans 22 amino acids. CDR3: CASSQLTWGEKREGYITYEQYF.

CDR3 sequence: CASSGGTSGELSFGTQYF. This chain uses TRBV5-6 with TRBJ2-5; TCRdb outputs TRBD2, but without DNA this stays unchecked. This CDR3 spans 18 amino acids. Germline CDR1 SGHDT, CDR2 YYEEEE.

This clonotype shows up as medium-sized by frequency. The J gene is TRBJ2-1, the V gene TRBV29-1; TCRdb reports TRBD1, a call that lacks DNA to check it against. The CDR3 totals 15 residues. Germline CDR1 reads SQVTM; CDR2 reads ANQGSEA. CDR3 loop: CSVPPGQGAYNEQFF.

The gene calls are TRBV20-1 and TRBJ2-2. Germline V gene lookup returns CDR1 DFQATT and CDR2 SNEGSKA (reference sequence). The CDR3 spans 13 residues. The CDR3 spells CSARVTNTGELFF.

This clonotype is classed as medium-sized by frequency. V is TRBV7-9 and J is TRBJ2-1; checking the TCRdb D call of TRBD1 is not possible without DNA. This CDR3 has 16 amino acids. Germline V gives CDR1 SEHNR, CDR2 FQNEAQ (reference sequence). The CDR3: CASSSREASSYNEQFF.

V is TRBV10-3 and J is TRBJ1-3. The CDR3 has 11 amino acids. In germline, CDR1 is ENHRY, CDR2 SYGVKD. The CDR3 sequence: CATSFGNTIYF.

The chain links TRBV5-8 to TRBJ2-4; the D call of TRBD2 rests on TCRdb alone, since no DNA is present to check it. The CDR3 runs 18 residues. Germline lookup yields CDR1 SGHTS and CDR2 YDEGEE. CDR3 in amino acids: CASSLVGPSGSSKNIQYF.

This rearrangement joins TRBV7-6 to TRBJ2-7; as DNA is missing, the TRBD2 call by TCRdb cannot be tested. The CDR3 covers 16 residues. Germline CDR1 SGHVS, CDR2 FNYEAQ. The CDR3 loop is CASSEGAAGGPYEQYF.

The chain combines TRBV29-1 with TRBJ2-7. Germline V gene data show CDR1 as SQVTM and CDR2 as ANQGSEA. This CDR3 region has 13 residues. The CDR3 spells CSATALESYEQYF.

CDR3 region: CASSASGAHEQYF. This chain connects TRBV27 to TRBJ2-7. This CDR3 region has 13 residues. CDR1 is MNHEY and CDR2 is SMNVEV in the germline V gene (reference sequence).